The 3 T cell receptor beta chains reported below all come from one sample, sequenced in a study of OX40 agonist ivuxolimab in advanced cancers. Sequencing used immunoSEQ multiplex PCR; TCRdb keeps in-frame clones, though not all of them. The data hold about 68,000 clones, with 70% to 85% observed a single time. Sequences were derived from CD4+ or CD8+ T cells sorted from blood, sampled in a trial of the OX40 agonist ivuxolimab. The source of these receptors is an adult with an advanced solid tumor such as melanoma, head and neck, liver or kidney cancer.

The chain joins TRBV30 to TRBJ2-1; D not certain. Germline V CDR1 and CDR2: GTSNPN, SVGIG (reference sequence). The CDR3 is 11 residues long. Trimming took off 0 bases at V and 8 bases at J, with 5 bases between the two ends. The CDR3 sequence: CAWSVKDEQFF. The CDR3, as DNA: TGTGCCTGGAGTGTAAAAGATGAGCAGTTCTTC. The full variable domain, completed using reference TRBV30 and TRBJ2-1, is SQTIHQWPATLVQPVGSPLSLECTVEGTSNPNLYWYRQAAGRGLQLLFYSVGIGQISSEVPQNLSASRPQDRQFILSSKKLLLSDSGFYLCAWSVKDEQFFGPGTRLTVL.

J is TRBJ2-5 and V is TRBV6-5; a possible D gene is TRBD1 (5 bases). V lost 5 bases, J lost 6 bases, and 13 bases lay in between. Germline lookup yields CDR1 MNHEY and CDR2 SVGAGI. This CDR3 is 13 amino acids long. CDR3 sequence: CASSLSLGQTQYF. The CDR3 DNA sequence: TGTGCCAGCAGTCTATCCCTGGGGCAGACCCAGTACTTC.

V gene TRBV19 combines with J gene TRBJ2-1; D is unclear. This CDR3 comprises 11 residues. The V gene's germline CDR1 is LNHDA and CDR2 SQIVND (reference sequence). With 6 bases removed from V and 3 bases from J, the gap between germline ends came to 3 bases. CDR3: CASRNYNEQFF. DNA of the CDR3: TGTGCCAGTAGAAACTACAATGAGCAGTTCTTC.